This is a list of T cell receptor beta chains from one sample in a study of early T cells in non-severe SARS-CoV-2 infection. TCRdb reprocessed the 5' RACE reads with MiXCR, giving one entry per CDR3 protein. The table has 75,000 to 80,000 distinct CDR3 sequences, about 9.6% seen once. Specimen: whole blood. These receptors all come from an adult who was a healthcare worker with PCR-confirmed SARS-CoV-2 infection or an uninfected control (not recorded which). CDR3s include the opening cysteine and the closing phenylalanine or tryptophan.

TRBV6-6	TRBJ2-6	CASRELAGANVLTF
TRBV7-2	TRBJ2-3	CASSGGGNTDTQYF
TRBV28	TRBJ2-3	CASRSYRGRTDTQYF
TRBV10-3	TRBJ2-3	CAISGGRAASTDTQYF
TRBV28	TRBJ1-1	CASSSTGAQNTEAFF
TRBV12-3/TRBV12-4	TRBJ2-3	CASREPSGGTDTQYF
TRBV24-1	TRBJ1-4	CATSDRSGPNEKLFF
TRBV2	TRBJ2-2	CASKQKTGELFF
TRBV7-8	TRBJ2-1	CASSLISFGSRFYNEQFF
TRBV5-1	TRBJ2-7	CASSSAQGAGEQYF
TRBV2	TRBJ2-1	CASNTGNYNEQFF
TRBV20-1	TRBJ2-7	CSARAPWGGRSPYEQYF
TRBV19	TRBJ1-2	CASSTRDSYGYTF
TRBV10-3	TRBJ2-1	CAISGLAGQDGQFF
TRBV6-1	TRBJ2-5	CASSLRTGFQETQYF
TRBV27	TRBJ1-5	CASSLRGQYQPQHF
TRBV28	TRBJ2-1	CASSPPPGQGLGQFF
TRBV14	TRBJ2-7	CASGAAGSLSTYEQYF
TRBV6-1	TRBJ2-7	CASTFRRDPSYEQYF
TRBV12-3/TRBV12-4	TRBJ1-1	CASIRQGNTEAFF
TRBV2	TRBJ2-1	CASSEASSYNEQFF
TRBV7-2	TRBJ2-2	CASSLGVRGTGELFF
TRBV3-1	TRBJ2-1	CASSQEEPGVGNEQFF
TRBV24-1	TRBJ2-1	CATSGTSGIGQFF
TRBV3-1	TRBJ2-5	CASSPGGRETQYF
TRBV3-1	TRBJ2-5	CASSQIPQGTQYF
TRBV25-1	TRBJ1-1	CASRWGLNTEAFF
TRBV6-1	TRBJ1-1	CASSGDLSTEAFF
TRBV7-2	TRBJ2-4	CASTLTSGGLAGNIQYF
TRBV5-1	TRBJ1-1	CASSLNRGIGRNTEAFF
TRBV12-3/TRBV12-4	TRBJ1-4	CASSPSSLGGEKLFF
TRBV3-1	TRBJ2-7	CASSQLLGSEEQYF
TRBV12-3/TRBV12-4	TRBJ2-7	CASTEGPSDEQYF